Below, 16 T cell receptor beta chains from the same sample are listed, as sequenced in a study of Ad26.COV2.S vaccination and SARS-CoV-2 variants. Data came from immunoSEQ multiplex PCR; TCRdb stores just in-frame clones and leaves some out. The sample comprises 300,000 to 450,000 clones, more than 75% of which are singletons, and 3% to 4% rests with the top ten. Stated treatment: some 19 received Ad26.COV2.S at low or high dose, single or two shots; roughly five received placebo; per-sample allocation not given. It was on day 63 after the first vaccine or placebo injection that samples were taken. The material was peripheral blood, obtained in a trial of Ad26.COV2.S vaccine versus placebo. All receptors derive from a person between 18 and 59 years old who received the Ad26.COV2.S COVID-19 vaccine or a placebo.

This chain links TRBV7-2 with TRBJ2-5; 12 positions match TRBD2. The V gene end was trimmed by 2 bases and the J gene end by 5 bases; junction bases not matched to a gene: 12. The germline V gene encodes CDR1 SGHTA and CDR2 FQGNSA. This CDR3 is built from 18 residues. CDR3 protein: CASSLSPLAGGAGETQYF. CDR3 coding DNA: TGTGCCAGCAGCTTATCCCCTCTAGCGGGGGGGGCCGGGGAGACCCAGTACTTC.

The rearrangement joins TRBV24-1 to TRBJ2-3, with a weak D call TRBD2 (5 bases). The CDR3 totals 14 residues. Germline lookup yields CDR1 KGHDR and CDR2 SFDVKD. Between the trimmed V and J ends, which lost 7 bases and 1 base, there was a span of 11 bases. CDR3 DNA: TGTGCCACCAGCCCTAGCTCAGGCACAGATACGCAGTATTTT. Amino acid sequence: CATSPSSGTDTQYF.

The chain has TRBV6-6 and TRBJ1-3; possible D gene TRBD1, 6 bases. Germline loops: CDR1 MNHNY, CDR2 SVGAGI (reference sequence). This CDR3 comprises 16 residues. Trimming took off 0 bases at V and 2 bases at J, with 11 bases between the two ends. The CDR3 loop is CASSYSITGTGNTIYF. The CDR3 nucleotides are TGTGCCAGCAGTTACTCGATAACAGGGACTGGAAACACCATATATTTT.

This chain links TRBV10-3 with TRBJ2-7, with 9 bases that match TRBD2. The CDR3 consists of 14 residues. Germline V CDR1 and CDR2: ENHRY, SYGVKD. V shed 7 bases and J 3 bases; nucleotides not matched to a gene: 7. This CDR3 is CAINGGGAFYEQYF. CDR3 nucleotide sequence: TGTGCCATCAACGGCGGGGGGGCCTTCTACGAGCAGTACTTC.

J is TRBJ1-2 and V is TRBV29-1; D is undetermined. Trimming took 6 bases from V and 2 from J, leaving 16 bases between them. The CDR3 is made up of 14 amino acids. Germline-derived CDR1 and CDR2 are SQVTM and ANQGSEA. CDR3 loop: CSVPSGNLNYGYTF. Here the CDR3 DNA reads TGCAGCGTCCCAAGTGGGAACCTAAACTATGGCTACACCTTC.

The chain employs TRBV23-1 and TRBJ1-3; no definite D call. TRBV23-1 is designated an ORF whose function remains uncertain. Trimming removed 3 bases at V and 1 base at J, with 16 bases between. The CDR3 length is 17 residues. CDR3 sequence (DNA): TGCGCCAGCAGTCATATTTTGGTACCGAAGTCTGGAAACACCATATATTTT. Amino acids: CASSHILVPKSGNTIYF.

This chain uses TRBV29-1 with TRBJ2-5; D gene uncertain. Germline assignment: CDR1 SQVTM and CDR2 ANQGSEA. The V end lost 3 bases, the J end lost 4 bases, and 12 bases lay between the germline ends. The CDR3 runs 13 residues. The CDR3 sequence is CSVDLSTGETQYF. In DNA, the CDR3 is TGCAGCGTTGATTTATCGACGGGAGAGACCCAGTACTTC.

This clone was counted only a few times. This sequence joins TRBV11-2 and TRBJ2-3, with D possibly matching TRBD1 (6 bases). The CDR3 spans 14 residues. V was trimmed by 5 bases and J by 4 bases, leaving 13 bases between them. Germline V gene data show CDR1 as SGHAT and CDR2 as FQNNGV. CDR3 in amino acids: CASSPQGLADTQYF. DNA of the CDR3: TGTGCCAGCAGCCCCCAGGGGTTAGCAGATACGCAGTATTTT. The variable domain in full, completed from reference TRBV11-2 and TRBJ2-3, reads EAGVAQSPRYKIIEKRQSVAFWCNPISGHATLYWYQQILGQGPKLLIQFQNNGVVDDSQLPKDRFSAERLKGVDSTLKIQPAKLEDSAVYLCASSPQGLADTQYFGPGTRLTVL.

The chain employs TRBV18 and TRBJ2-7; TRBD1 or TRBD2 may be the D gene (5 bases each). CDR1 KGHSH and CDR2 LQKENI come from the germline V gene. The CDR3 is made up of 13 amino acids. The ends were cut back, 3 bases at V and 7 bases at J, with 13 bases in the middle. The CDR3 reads CASSPPGRTEQYF. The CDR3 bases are TGTGCCAGCTCACCCCCGGGAAGGACAGAGCAGTACTTC. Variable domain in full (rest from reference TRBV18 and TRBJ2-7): NAGVMQNPRHLVRRRGQEARLRCSPMKGHSHVYWYRQLPEEGLKFMVYLQKENIIDESGMPKERFSAEFPKEGPSILRIQQVVRGDSAAYFCASSPPGRTEQYFGPGTRLTVT.

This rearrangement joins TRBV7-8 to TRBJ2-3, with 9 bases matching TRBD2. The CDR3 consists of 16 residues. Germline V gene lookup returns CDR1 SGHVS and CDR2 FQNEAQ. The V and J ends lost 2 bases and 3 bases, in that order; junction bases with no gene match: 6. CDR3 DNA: TGTGCCAGCAGCTTATGGGGCGGGAGGGCGACAGATACGCAGTATTTT. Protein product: CASSLWGGRATDTQYF.

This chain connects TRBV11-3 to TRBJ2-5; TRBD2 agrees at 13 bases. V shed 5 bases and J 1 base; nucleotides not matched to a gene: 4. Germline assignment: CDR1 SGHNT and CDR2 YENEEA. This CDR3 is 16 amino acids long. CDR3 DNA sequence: TGTGCCAGCAGCCCTGGACTAGCGGGAGCCCAAGAGACCCAGTACTTC. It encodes CASSPGLAGAQETQYF. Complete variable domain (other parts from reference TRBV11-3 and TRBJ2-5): EAGVVQSPRYKIIEKKQPVAFWCNPISGHNTLYWYLQNLGQGPELLIRYENEEAVDDSQLPKDRFSAERLKGVDSTLKIQPAELGDSAVYLCASSPGLAGAQETQYFGPGTRLLVL.

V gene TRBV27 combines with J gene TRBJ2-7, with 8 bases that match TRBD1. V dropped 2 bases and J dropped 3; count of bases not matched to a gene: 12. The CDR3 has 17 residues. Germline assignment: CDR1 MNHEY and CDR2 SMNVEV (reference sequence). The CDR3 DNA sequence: TGTGCCAGCAGTTTACACGGTTGGGACAGGACCTTCTACGAGCAGTACTTC. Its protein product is CASSLHGWDRTFYEQYF.

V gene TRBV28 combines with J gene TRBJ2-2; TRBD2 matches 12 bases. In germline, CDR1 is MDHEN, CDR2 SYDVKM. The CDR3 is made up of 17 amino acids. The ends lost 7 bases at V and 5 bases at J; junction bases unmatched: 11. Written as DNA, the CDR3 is TGTGCCAGCACCCCGCGACTAGCGGGAGTTAGGACCGGGGAGCTGTTTTTT. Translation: CASTPRLAGVRTGELFF.

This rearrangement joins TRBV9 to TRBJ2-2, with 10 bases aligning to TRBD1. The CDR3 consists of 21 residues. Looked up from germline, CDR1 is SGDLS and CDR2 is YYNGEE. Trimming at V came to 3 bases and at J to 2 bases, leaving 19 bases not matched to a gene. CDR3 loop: CASSGAPRDRGPLFNTGELFF. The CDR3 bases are TGTGCCAGCAGCGGAGCACCCCGGGACAGGGGTCCCCTCTTTAACACCGGGGAGCTGTTTTTT.

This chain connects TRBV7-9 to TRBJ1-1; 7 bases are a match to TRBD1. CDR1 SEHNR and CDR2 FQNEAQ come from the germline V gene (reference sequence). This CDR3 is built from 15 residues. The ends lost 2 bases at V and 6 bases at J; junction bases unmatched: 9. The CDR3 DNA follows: TGTGCCAGCAGCTTACCAGGGGGGTTTGCCCCTGAAGCTTTCTTT. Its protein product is CASSLPGGFAPEAFF.

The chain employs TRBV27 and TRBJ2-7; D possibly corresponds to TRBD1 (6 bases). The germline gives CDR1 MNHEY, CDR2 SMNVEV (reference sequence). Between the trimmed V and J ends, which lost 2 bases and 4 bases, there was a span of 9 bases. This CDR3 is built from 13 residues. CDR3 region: CASSLTQGYEQYF. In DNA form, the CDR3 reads TGTGCCAGCAGTTTAACACAGGGATACGAGCAGTACTTC.